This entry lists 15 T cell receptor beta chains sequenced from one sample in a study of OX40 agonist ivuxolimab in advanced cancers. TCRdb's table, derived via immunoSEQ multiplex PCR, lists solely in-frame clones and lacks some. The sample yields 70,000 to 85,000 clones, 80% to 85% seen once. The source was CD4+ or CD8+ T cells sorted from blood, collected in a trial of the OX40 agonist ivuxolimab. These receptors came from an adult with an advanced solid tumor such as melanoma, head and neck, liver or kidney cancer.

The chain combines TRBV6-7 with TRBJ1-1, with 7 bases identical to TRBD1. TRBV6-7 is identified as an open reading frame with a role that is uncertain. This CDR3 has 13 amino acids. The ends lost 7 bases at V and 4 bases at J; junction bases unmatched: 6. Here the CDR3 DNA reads TGTGCCAGCAACTTACAGGGGAGCACTGAAGCTTTCTTT. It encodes CASNLQGSTEAFF.

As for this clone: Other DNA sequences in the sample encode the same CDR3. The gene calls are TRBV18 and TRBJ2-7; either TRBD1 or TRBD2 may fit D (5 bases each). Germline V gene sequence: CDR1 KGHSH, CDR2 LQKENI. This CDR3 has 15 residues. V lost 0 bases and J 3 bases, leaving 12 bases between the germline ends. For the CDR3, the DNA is TGTGCCAGCTCACCACCGGGGGACCTACGCTACGAGCAGTACTTC. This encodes CASSPPGDLRYEQYF.

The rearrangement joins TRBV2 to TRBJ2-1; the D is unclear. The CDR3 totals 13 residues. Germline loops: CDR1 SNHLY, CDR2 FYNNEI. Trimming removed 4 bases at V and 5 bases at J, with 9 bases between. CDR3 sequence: CASSGTTNNEQFF. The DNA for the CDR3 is TGTGCCAGCAGTGGAACGACAAACAATGAGCAGTTCTTC.

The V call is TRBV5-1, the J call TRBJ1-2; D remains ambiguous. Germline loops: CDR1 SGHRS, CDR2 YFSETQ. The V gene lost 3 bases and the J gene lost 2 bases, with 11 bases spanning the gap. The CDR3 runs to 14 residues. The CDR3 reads CASSSRTDNYGYTF. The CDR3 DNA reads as TGCGCCAGCAGCTCAAGGACGGACAACTATGGCTACACCTTC.

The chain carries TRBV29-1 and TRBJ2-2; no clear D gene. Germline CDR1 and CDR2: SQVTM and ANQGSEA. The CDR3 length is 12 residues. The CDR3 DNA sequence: TGCAGTGCTTTTTCCGGGACCGGGGAGCTGTTTTTT. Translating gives CSAFSGTGELFF.

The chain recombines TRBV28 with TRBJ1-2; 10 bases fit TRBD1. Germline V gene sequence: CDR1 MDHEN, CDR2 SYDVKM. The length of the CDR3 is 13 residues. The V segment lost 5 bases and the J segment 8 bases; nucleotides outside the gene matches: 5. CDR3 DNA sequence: TGTGCCAGCAGTCGGACAGGGGGTATGGGCTACACCTTC. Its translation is CASSRTGGMGYTF.

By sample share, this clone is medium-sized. CDR3 protein: CASSPSGGRGGYTF. CDR3 DNA: TGTGCCAGCAGCCCATCAGGGGGCCGAGGTGGCTACACCTTC. The chain is built from TRBV7-9 and TRBJ1-2; 8 positions match TRBD1. The V gene end was trimmed by 5 bases and the J gene end by 7 bases; junction bases not matched to a gene: 9. The CDR3 is 14 amino acids. Germline lookup yields CDR1 SEHNR and CDR2 FQNEAQ (reference sequence).

CDR3 sequence reads: CASRADTNTGELFF. In nucleotides, the CDR3 is TGTGCCAGCAGAGCGGACACGAACACCGGGGAGCTGTTTTTT. V and J are TRBV6-4 and TRBJ2-2; D possibly matches TRBD1 or TRBD2 (5 bases each). Trimming cost V 6 bases and J 0 bases, with 8 bases left between them. CDR1 and CDR2 from the germline V gene are MRHNA and SNTAGT. The CDR3 runs to 14 residues.

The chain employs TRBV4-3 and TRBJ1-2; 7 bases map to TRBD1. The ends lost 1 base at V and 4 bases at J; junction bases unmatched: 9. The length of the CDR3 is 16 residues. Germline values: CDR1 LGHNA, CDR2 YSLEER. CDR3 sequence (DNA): TGCGCCAGCAGCCAAGCCCGGGACAGTGGTGTCTATGGCTACACCTTC. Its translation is CASSQARDSGVYGYTF.

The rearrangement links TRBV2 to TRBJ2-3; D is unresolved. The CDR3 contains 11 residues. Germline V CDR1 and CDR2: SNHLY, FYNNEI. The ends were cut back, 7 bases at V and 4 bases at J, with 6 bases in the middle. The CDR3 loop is CASTLADTQYF. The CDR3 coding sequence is TGTGCCAGCACCTTGGCAGATACGCAGTATTTT. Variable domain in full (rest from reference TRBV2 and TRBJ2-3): EPEVTQTPSHQVTQMGQEVILRCVPISNHLYFYWYRQILGQKVEFLVSFYNNEISEKSEIFDDQFSVERPDGSNFTLKIRSTKLEDSAMYFCASTLADTQYFGPGTRLTVL.

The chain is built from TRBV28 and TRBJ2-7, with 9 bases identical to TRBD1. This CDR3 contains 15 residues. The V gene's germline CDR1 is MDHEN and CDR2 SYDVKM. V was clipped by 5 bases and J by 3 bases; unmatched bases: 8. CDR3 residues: CASSNPGQGLYEQYF. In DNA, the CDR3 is TGTGCCAGCAGTAACCCGGGACAGGGCCTCTACGAGCAGTACTTC. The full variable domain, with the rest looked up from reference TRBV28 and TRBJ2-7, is DVKVTQSSRYLVKRTGEKVFLECVQDMDHENMFWYRQDPGLGLRLIYFSYDVKMKEKGDIPEGYSVSREKKERFSLILESASTNQTSMYLCASSNPGQGLYEQYFGPGTRLTVT.

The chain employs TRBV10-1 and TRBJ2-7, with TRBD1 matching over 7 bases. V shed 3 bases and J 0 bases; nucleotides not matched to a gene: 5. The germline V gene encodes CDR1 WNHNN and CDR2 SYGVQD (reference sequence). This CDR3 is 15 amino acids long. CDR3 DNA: TGCGCCAGCAGTGATTGGTCAGGGGGCTCCTACGAGCAGTACTTC. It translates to CASSDWSGGSYEQYF.

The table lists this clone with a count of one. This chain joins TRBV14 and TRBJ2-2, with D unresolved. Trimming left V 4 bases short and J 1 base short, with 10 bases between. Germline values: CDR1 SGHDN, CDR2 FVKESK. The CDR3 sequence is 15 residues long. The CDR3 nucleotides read TGTGCCAGCAGCCGAGCTAGGTGGAACACCGGGGAGCTGTTTTTT. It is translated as CASSRARWNTGELFF.

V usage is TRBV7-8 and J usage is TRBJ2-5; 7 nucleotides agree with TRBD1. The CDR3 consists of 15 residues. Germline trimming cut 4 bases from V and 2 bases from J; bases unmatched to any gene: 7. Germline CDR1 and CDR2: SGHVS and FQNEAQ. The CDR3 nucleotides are TGTGCCAGCAGCTCTCCGGGACAGCCACAAGAGACCCAGTACTTC. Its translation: CASSSPGQPQETQYF. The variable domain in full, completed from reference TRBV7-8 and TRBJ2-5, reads GAGVSQSPRYKVAKRGQDVALRCDPISGHVSLFWYQQALGQGPEFLTYFQNEAQLDKSGLPSDRFFAERPEGSVSTLKIQRTQQEDSAVYLCASSSPGQPQETQYFGPGTRLLVL.

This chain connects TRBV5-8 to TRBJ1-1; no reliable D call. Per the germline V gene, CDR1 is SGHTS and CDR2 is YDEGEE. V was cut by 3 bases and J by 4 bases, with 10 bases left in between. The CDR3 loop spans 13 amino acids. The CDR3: CASSSPSSTEAFF. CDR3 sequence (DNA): TGTGCCAGCAGCTCCCCGTCGAGCACTGAAGCTTTCTTT. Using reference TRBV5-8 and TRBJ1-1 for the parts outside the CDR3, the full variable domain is EAGVTQSPTHLIKTRGQQATLRCSPISGHTSVYWYQQALGLGLQFLLWYDEGEERNRGNFPPRFSGRQFPNYSSELNVNALELEDSALYLCASSSPSSTEAFFGQGTRLTVV.